This entry lists 4 T cell receptor beta chains sequenced from one sample in a study of blood T cell repertoires in COVID-19. Only in-frame clones appear in the TCRdb table, and some are missing; sequencing was by immunoSEQ multiplex PCR. The sample comprises more than 300,000 clones, 86% of which are singletons, and around 1.6% rests with the top ten. Sample: peripheral blood. The receptors shown here come from a woman aged 50 to 60 with acute or convalescent COVID-19.

This clone was seen more than once but under ten times. This chain joins TRBV11-2 and TRBJ2-1, with D possibly matching TRBD1 (6 bases). Germline V CDR1 and CDR2: SGHAT, FQNNGV. This CDR3 region has 15 residues. Trimming took off 3 bases at V and 2 bases at J, with 11 bases between the two ends. Written as DNA, the CDR3 is TGTGCCAGCAGCTTGGGGGCAGGGGCCTACAATGAGCAGTTCTTC. Encoded protein: CASSLGAGAYNEQFF.

The genes are TRBV5-1 and TRBJ1-5; no clear D. Germline lookup yields CDR1 SGHRS and CDR2 YFSETQ. Trimming removed 4 bases from V and 4 bases from J, with 18 bases in between. The CDR3 is made up of 16 amino acids. This CDR3 is CASSPEGNLGNQPQHF. CDR3 nucleotide sequence: TGCGCCAGCAGCCCTGAGGGAAACCTTGGTAATCAGCCCCAGCATTTT.

The V gene is TRBV13, the J gene TRBJ2-1; TRBD2 aligns across 11 bases. The trim removed 4 bases at V and 5 bases at J, leaving 10 bases unmatched. There are 17 residues in the CDR3. The germline V gene encodes CDR1 PRHDT and CDR2 FYEKMQ (reference sequence). This CDR3 reads CASSSPLLAGVDNEQFF. The CDR3, as DNA: TGTGCCAGCAGCTCACCCCTACTAGCGGGAGTAGACAATGAGCAGTTCTTC.

This clone has more than one count but fewer than ten. V usage is TRBV28 and J usage is TRBJ1-5, with 8 nucleotides matching TRBD1. CDR3 length: 17 amino acids. Germline lookup yields CDR1 MDHEN and CDR2 SYDVKM. The ends lost 5 bases at V and 1 base at J; junction bases unmatched: 10. CDR3 in DNA: TGTGCCAGCAGTCGCGTAAGACAGGGGTTCAGCAATCAGCCCCAGCATTTT. Residues: CASSRVRQGFSNQPQHF.